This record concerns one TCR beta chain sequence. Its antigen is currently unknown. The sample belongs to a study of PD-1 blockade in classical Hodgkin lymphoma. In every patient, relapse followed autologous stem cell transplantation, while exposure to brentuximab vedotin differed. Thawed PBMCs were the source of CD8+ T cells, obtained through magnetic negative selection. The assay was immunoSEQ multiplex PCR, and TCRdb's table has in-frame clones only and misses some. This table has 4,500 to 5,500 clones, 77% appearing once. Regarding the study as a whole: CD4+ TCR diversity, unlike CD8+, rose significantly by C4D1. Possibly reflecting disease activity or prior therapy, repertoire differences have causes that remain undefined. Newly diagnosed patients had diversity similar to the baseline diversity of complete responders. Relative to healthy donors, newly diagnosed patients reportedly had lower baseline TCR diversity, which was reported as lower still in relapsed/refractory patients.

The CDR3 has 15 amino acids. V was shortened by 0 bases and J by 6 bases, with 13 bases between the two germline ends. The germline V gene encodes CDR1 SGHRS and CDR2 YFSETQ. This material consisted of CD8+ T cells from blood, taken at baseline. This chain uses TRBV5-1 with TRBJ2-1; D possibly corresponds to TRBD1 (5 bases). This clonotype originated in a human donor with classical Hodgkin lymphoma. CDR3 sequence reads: CASSLEAGLGNEQFF. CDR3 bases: TGCGCCAGCAGCTTGGAAGCAGGGTTAGGCAATGAGCAGTTCTTC.